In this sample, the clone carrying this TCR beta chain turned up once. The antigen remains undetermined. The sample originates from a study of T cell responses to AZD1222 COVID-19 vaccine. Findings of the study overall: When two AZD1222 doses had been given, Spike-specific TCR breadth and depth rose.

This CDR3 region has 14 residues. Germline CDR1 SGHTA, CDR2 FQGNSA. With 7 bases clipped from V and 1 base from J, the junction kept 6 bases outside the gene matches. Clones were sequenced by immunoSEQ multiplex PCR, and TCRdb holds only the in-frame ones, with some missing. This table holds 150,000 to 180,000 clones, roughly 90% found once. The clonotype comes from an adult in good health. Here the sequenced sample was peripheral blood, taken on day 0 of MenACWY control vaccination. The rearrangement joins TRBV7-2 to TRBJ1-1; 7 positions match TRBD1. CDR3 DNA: TGTGCCAGCATGGGGGCAGGGGGGAACACTGAAGCTTTCTTT. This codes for CASMGAGGNTEAFF.